These T cell receptor beta chains were read from a single sample in a study of control samples from healthy donors and cancer patients. Method: immunoSEQ multiplex PCR; TCRdb's copy keeps in-frame clones and lacks some. The table has about 190,000 clones, about 91% seen once; the top ten hold less than 2%. The source material was blood. These receptors all come from a man aged 30 to 39 in good health. The CDR3 runs from the conserved cysteine through the conserved F or W. Each record gives: J gene, D gene, V gene, clone size, CDR3 protein, CDR3 DNA. D genes are given only for firm matches. Clone size, where shown, is once, few, many, or a class for clones that have expanded.

>TRBJ2-6|.|TRBV19|.
CASKGVRTYLSGANVLTF
TGTGCCAGTAAAGGGGTCAGGACTTATCTCTCTGGGGCCAACGTCCTGACTTTC
>TRBJ1-4|TRBD1|TRBV3-1/TRBV3-2|.
CASSHDGTATNEKLFF
TGTGCCAGCAGCCATGATGGGACAGCAACTAATGAAAAACTGTTTTTT
>TRBJ1-3|.|TRBV6-5|once
CASSLTFSGNTIYF
TGTGCCAGCAGCCTAACTTTCTCTGGAAACACCATATATTTT
>TRBJ2-2|.|TRBV7-9|.
CASSRGERGVNTGELFF
TGTGCCAGCAGCCGGGGCGAGAGGGGGGTAAACACCGGGGAGCTGTTTTTT
>TRBJ1-5|.|TRBV19|.
CASSIGSVNNQPQHF
TGTGCCAGTAGTATAGGTTCAGTTAACAATCAGCCCCAGCATTTT
>TRBJ2-7|.|TRBV30|.
CAWSRWGEQYF
TGTGCCTGGTCTCGGTGGGGTGAGCAGTACTTC
>TRBJ1-1|.|TRBV30|.
CALGQMNTEAFF
TGTGCCCTCGGACAAATGAACACTGAAGCTTTCTTT
>TRBJ1-6|.|TRBV28|few
CASSFSGARPPLHF
TGTGCCAGCAGTTTCAGCGGGGCCCGTCCACCCCTCCACTTT
>TRBJ1-1|.|TRBV5-1|.
CASSLDPGQSNTEAFF
TGCGCCAGCAGCTTGGACCCCGGACAGTCGAACACTGAAGCTTTCTTT
>TRBJ2-3|TRBD1|TRBV9|.
CASSPRQGSTDTQYF
TGTGCCAGCAGCCCACGACAGGGTAGCACAGATACGCAGTATTTT
>TRBJ2-3|.|TRBV27|.
CASSFSWRAGDTQYF
TGTGCCAGCAGTTTTTCATGGCGAGCGGGAGATACGCAGTATTTT
>TRBJ1-4|.|TRBV19|.
CASTRGGGNEKLFF
TGTGCCAGTACCCGGGGAGGGGGTAATGAAAAACTGTTTTTT
>TRBJ2-1|.|TRBV18|once
CASQTGGVNEQFF
TGTGCCAGCCAAACGGGTGGGGTCAATGAGCAGTTCTTC
>TRBJ2-3|.|TRBV4-1|.
CASSQEGASLTVADTQYF
TGCGCCAGCAGCCAAGAAGGAGCCAGTCTCACCGTCGCAGATACGCAGTATTTT
>TRBJ2-6|.|TRBV16|once
CASSNKGAGANVLTF
TGTGCCAGCAGTAACAAGGGGGCTGGGGCCAACGTCCTGACTTTC
>TRBJ1-6|TRBD1|TRBV18|.
CASSPPGGRSPLHF
TGTGCCAGCTCACCACCAGGGGGCCGGTCACCCCTCCACTTT
>TRBJ2-7|.|TRBV5-5|.
CASRAVPNEQYF
TGTGCCAGCAGGGCGGTACCCAACGAGCAGTACTTC
>TRBJ2-1|TRBD2|TRBV12-5|.
CASGSSGGPFNEQFF
TGTGCTAGTGGTTCTAGCGGGGGTCCGTTCAATGAGCAGTTCTTC
>TRBJ2-7|.|TRBV2|.
CASITGQISSYEQYF
TGTGCCAGTATCACAGGGCAGATTAGCTCCTACGAGCAGTACTTC
>TRBJ2-7|TRBD1|TRBV4-1|.
CASSQVSGGLLGEQYF
TGCGCCAGCAGCCAAGTTTCAGGGGGCCTCCTCGGCGAGCAGTACTTC
>TRBJ2-1|.|TRBV4-1|.
CASSRVELRMSSYNEQFF
TGCGCCAGCAGCCGGGTGGAGTTACGGATGAGCTCCTACAATGAGCAGTTCTTC
>TRBJ2-7|.|TRBV10-3|.
CAISRGYEQYF
TGTGCCATCAGTCGGGGCTACGAGCAGTACTTC
>TRBJ1-4|.|TRBV2|.
CASRTENNEKLFF
TGTGCCAGCAGAACAGAAAATAATGAAAAACTGTTTTTT
>TRBJ1-1|.|TRBV2|.
CASIDAENTEAFF
TGTGCCAGCATTGATGCAGAGAACACTGAAGCTTTCTTT
>TRBJ2-7|.|TRBV7-8|.
CASSPLTTGPGSYEQYF
TGTGCCAGCAGCCCACTCACGACAGGCCCTGGCTCCTACGAGCAGTACTTC
>TRBJ2-2|TRBD1|TRBV4-1|.
CASSQFGGAGGPGELFF
TGCGCCAGCAGCCAATTTGGCGGGGCAGGGGGCCCCGGGGAGCTGTTTTTT
>TRBJ1-5|.|TRBV7-2|.
CASSRQAGNQPQHF
TGTGCCAGCAGCAGACAGGCGGGCAATCAGCCCCAGCATTTT
>TRBJ1-3|.|TRBV11-2|.
CASTGAGNTIYF
TGTGCCAGCACCGGGGCTGGAAACACCATATATTTT
>TRBJ1-5|TRBD1|TRBV7-3|.
CASSLGQGYSNQPQHF
TGTGCCAGCAGCTTAGGACAGGGCTATAGCAATCAGCCCCAGCATTTT
>TRBJ1-2|.|TRBV9|.
CASSPGDQYGYTF
TGTGCCAGCAGCCCCGGGGACCAGTACGGCTACACCTTC
>TRBJ2-2|TRBD1|TRBV6-6|.
CASSPRQGGWELFF
TGTGCCAGCAGTCCGAGACAGGGTGGGTGGGAGCTGTTTTTT
>TRBJ1-4|.|TRBV30|.
CAWSPWTEAFHSEKLFF
TGTGCCTGGAGTCCTTGGACGGAGGCGTTCCACAGTGAAAAACTGTTTTTT